This entry features one T cell receptor (beta chain) sequence. 60 Vbeta and 13 Jbeta primers were used in PCR. Sequencing was performed with immunoSEQ multiplex PCR; in TCRdb, only in-frame clones are kept and a portion is missing. Here the sample table reports 90,000 to 120,000 clones. The data were obtained in a study of cytomegalovirus exposure and HLA in healthy donors. The CDR3 consists of 14 residues. Germline lookup yields CDR1 LGHNT and CDR2 FRNRAP. Trimming took off 4 bases at V and 5 bases at J, with 15 bases between the two ends. The chain carries TRBV12-5 and TRBJ2-7; D gene uncertain. The sequencing input was PBMCs. This sequence was found in a man aged 45-65 years in good health and CMV-seronegative. The CDR3 DNA reads as TGTGCTAGTGGTTCCGGTTTGTCTTCGAACGAGCAGTACTTC. Translated: CASGSGLSSNEQYF.